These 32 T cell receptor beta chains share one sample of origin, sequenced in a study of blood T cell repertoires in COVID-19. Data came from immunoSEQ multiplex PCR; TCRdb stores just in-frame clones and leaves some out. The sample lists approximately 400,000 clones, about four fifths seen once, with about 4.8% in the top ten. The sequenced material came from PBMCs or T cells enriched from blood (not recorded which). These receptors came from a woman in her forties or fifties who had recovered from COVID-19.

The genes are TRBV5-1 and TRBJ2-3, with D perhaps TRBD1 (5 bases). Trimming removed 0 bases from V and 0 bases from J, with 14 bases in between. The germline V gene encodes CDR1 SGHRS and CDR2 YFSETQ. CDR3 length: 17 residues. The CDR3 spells CASSLVFGGHSTDTQYF. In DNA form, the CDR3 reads TGCGCCAGCAGCTTGGTCTTTGGTGGACATAGCACAGATACGCAGTATTTT.

The CDR3 DNA follows: TGTGCCAGCAGTAGGGACACCGCTAATGAAAAACTGTTTTTT. Translated: CASSRDTANEKLFF. The chain employs TRBV6-5 and TRBJ1-4, with a possible D match to TRBD1 (6 bases). Trimming pared 5 bases from V and 3 bases from J, leaving 10 bases between. The CDR3 has 14 residues. CDR1 is MNHEY and CDR2 is SVGAGI in the germline V gene.

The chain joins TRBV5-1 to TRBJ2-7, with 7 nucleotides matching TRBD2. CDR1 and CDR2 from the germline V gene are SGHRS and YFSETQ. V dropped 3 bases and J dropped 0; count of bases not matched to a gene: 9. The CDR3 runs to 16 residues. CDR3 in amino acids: CASSSTGLGSSYEQYF. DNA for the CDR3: TGCGCCAGCAGCTCCACCGGACTAGGGTCCTCCTACGAGCAGTACTTC. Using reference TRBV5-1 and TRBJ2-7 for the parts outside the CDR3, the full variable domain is KAGVTQTPRYLIKTRGQQVTLSCSPISGHRSVSWYQQTPGQGLQFLFEYFSETQRNKGNFPGRFSGRQFSNSRSEMNVSTLELGDSALYLCASSSTGLGSSYEQYFGPGTRLTVT.

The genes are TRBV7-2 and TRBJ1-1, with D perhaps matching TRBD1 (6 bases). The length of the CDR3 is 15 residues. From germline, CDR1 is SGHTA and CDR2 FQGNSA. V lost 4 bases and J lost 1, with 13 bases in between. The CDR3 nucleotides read TGTGCCAGCAGCTCTACCGGGACACAGAACACTGAAGCTTTCTTT. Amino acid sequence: CASSSTGTQNTEAFF.

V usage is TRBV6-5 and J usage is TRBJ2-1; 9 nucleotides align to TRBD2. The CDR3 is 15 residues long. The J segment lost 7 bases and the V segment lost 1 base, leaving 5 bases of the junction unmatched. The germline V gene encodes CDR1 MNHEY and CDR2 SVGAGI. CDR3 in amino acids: CASSYLREGENEQFF. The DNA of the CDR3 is TGTGCCAGCAGTTACTTGCGGGAGGGCGAGAATGAGCAGTTCTTC.

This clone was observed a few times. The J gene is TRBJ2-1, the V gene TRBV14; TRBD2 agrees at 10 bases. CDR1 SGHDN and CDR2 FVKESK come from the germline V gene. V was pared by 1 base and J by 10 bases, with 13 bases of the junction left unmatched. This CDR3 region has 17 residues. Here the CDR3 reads CASSQGFGTSDWREQFF. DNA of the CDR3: TGTGCCAGCAGCCAAGGTTTCGGGACTAGCGACTGGCGGGAGCAGTTCTTC. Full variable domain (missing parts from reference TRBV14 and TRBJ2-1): EAGVTQFPSHSVIEKGQTVTLRCDPISGHDNLYWYRRVMGKEIKFLLHFVKESKQDESGMPNNRFLAERTGGTYSTLKVQPAELEDSGVYFCASSQGFGTSDWREQFFGPGTRLTVL.

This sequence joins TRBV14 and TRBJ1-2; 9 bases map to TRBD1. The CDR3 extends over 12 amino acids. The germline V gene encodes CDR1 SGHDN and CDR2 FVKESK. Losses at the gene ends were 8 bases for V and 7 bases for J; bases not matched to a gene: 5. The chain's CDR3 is CASSRDRVGYTF. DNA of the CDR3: TGTGCCAGCTCGCGGGACAGGGTTGGCTACACCTTC.

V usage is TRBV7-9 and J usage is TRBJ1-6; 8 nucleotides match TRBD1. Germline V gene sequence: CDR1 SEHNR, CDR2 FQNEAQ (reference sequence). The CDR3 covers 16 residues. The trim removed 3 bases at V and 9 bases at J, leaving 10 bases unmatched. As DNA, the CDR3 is TGTGCCAGCAGCTTGGGTATCGGACAGGGATCTTCACCCCTCCACTTT. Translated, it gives CASSLGIGQGSSPLHF. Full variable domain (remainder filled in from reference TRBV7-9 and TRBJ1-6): DTGVSQNPRHKITKRGQNVTFRCDPISEHNRLYWYRQTLGQGPEFLTYFQNEAQLEKSRLLSDRFSAERPKGSFSTLEIQRTEQGDSAMYLCASSLGIGQGSSPLHFGNGTRLTVT.

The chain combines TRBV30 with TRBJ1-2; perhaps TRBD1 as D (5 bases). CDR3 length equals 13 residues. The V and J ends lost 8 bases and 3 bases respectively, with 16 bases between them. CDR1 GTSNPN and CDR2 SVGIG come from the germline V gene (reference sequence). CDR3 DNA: TGTGCCGGGGGGGGACTTGGGCACTATGGCTACACCTTC. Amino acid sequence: CAGGGLGHYGYTF.

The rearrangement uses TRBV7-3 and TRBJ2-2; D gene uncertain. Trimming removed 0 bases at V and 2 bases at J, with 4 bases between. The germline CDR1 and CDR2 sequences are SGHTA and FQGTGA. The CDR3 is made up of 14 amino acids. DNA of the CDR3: TGTGCCAGCAGCTTAACCCCAAACACCGGGGAGCTGTTTTTT. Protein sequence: CASSLTPNTGELFF. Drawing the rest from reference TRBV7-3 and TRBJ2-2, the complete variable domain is GAGVSQTPSNKVTEKGKYVELRCDPISGHTALYWYRQSLGQGPEFLIYFQGTGAADDSGLPNDRFFAVRPEGSVSTLKIQRTERGDSAVYLCASSLTPNTGELFFGEGSRLTVL.

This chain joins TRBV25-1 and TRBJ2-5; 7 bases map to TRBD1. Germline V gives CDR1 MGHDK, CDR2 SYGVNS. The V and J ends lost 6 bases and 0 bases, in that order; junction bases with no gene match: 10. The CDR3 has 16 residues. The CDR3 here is CASSAIPRGYQETQYF. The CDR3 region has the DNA TGTGCCAGCAGCGCCATCCCCAGGGGGTACCAAGAGACCCAGTACTTC.

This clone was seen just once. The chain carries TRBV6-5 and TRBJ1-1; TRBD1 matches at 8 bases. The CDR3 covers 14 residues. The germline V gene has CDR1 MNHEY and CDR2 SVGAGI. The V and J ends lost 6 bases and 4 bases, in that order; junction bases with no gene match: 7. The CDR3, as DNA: TGTGCCAGCAGCCGACTTACAGGGGGCACTGAAGCTTTCTTT. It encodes CASSRLTGGTEAFF.

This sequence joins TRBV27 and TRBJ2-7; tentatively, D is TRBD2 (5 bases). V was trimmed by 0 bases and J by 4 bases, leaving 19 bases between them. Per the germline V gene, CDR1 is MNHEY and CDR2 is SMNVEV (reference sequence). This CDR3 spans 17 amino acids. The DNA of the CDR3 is TGTGCCAGCAGTTTATCCTTAACACCTCGGAGGCCTTACGAGCAGTACTTC. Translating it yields CASSLSLTPRRPYEQYF.

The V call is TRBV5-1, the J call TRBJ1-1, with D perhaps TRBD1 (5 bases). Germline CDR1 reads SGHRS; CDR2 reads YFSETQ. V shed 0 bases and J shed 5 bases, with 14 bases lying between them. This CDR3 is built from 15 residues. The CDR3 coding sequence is TGCGCCAGCAGCTTGGGTGATCCAGGGTGGACTGAAGCTTTCTTT. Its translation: CASSLGDPGWTEAFF.

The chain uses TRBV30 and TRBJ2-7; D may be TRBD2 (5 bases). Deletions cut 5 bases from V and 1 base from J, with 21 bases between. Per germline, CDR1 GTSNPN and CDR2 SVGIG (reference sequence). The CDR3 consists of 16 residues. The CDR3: CAWSSGLLITSYEQYF. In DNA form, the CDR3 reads TGTGCCTGGTCTTCAGGACTGCTTATTACATCCTACGAGCAGTACTTC. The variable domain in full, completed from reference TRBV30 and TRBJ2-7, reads SQTIHQWPATLVQPVGSPLSLECTVEGTSNPNLYWYRQAAGRGLQLLFYSVGIGQISSEVPQNLSASRPQDRQFILSSKKLLLSDSGFYLCAWSSGLLITSYEQYFGPGTRLTVT.

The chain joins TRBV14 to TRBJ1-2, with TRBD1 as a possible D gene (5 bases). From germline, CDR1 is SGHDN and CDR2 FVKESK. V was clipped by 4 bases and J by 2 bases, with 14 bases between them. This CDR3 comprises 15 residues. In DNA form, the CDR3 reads TGTGCCAGCAGCCCAACGGGACTTCCAAACTATGGCTACACCTTC. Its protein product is CASSPTGLPNYGYTF.

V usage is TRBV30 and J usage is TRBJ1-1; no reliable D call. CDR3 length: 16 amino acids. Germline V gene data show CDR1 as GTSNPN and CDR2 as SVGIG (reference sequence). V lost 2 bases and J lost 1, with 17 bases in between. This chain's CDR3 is CAWSPIGWAGNTEAFF. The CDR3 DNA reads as TGTGCCTGGAGTCCCATAGGATGGGCAGGGAACACTGAAGCTTTCTTT.

The CDR3 reads CASSGGTSGETQYF. For the CDR3, the DNA is TGTGCCAGCAGCGGGGGGACTAGTGGCGAGACCCAGTACTTC. The gene calls are TRBV9 and TRBJ2-5, with TRBD2 matching 8 bases. Germline V gene lookup returns CDR1 SGDLS and CDR2 YYNGEE. The length of the CDR3 is 14 residues. Germline trimming cut 3 bases from V and 5 bases from J; bases unmatched to any gene: 6.

The CDR3 nucleotides read TGCGCCAGCAGCTGGGACCGGGCCCAGGGGGCCGGGGAGCTGTTTTTT. Translation: CASSWDRAQGAGELFF. This chain joins TRBV5-1 and TRBJ2-2; 7 bases are shared with TRBD1. The CDR3 is made up of 16 amino acids. The junction had 11 bases not matched to a gene; V was cut back by 3 bases and J by 6 bases. The germline V gene encodes CDR1 SGHRS and CDR2 YFSETQ.

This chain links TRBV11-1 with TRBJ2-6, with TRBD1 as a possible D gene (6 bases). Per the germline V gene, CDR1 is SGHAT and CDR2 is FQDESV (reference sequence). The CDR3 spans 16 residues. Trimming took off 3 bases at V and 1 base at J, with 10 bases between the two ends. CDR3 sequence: CASSFGGLSGANVLTF. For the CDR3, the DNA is TGTGCCAGCAGCTTTGGGGGCCTATCTGGGGCCAACGTCCTGACTTTC.

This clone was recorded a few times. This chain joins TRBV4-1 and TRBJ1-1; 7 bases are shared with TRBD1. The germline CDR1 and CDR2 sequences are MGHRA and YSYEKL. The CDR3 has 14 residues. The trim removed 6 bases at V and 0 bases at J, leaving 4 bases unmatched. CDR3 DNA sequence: TGCGCCAGCAGGCTACAGGGGATGAACACTGAAGCTTTCTTT. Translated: CASRLQGMNTEAFF.

The CDR3: CASTRSAYEQYF. The CDR3 DNA reads TGTGCCAGCACGCGATCCGCCTACGAGCAGTACTTC. V usage is TRBV5-5 and J usage is TRBJ2-7, with D unclear. V lost 6 bases and J lost 2, with 9 bases in between. Germline loops: CDR1 SGHKS, CDR2 YYEKEE (reference sequence). The CDR3 totals 12 residues. The full variable domain, its missing parts supplied by reference TRBV5-5 and TRBJ2-7, is DAGVTQSPTHLIKTRGQQVTLRCSPISGHKSVSWYQQVLGQGPQFIFQYYEKEERGRGNFPDRFSARQFPNYSSELNVNALLLGDSALYLCASTRSAYEQYFGPGTRLTVT.

The CDR3 bases are TGCAGCGTTACAGACGGGGGTGGCACTGAAGCTTTCTTT. The encoded protein is CSVTDGGGTEAFF. V gene TRBV29-1 combines with J gene TRBJ1-1; D is possibly TRBD1 (5 bases). The V gene's germline CDR1 is SQVTM and CDR2 ANQGSEA. V shed 5 bases and J shed 4 bases, with 14 bases lying between them. The CDR3 extends over 13 amino acids.

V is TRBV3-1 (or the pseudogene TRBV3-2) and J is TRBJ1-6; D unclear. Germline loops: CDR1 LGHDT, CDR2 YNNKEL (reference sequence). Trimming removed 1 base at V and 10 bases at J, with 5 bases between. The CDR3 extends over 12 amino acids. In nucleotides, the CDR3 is TGTGCCAGCAGCCAAGGAGGGTCACCCCTCCACTTT. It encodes CASSQGGSPLHF.

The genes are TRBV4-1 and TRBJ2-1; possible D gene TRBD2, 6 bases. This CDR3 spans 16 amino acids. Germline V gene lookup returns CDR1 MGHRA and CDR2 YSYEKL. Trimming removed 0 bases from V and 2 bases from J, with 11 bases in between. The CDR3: CASSQEVADPYNEQFF. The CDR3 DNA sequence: TGCGCCAGCAGCCAAGAGGTAGCGGATCCCTACAATGAGCAGTTCTTC.

CDR3 residues: CASSLANNYGYTF. Written as DNA, the CDR3 is TGTGCCAGCAGCTTAGCTAATAACTATGGCTACACCTTC. This chain links TRBV7-9 with TRBJ1-2; unclear D gene. Trimming removed 0 bases from V and 1 base from J, with 3 bases in between. The germline V gene encodes CDR1 SEHNR and CDR2 FQNEAQ (reference sequence). The CDR3 sequence is 13 residues long.

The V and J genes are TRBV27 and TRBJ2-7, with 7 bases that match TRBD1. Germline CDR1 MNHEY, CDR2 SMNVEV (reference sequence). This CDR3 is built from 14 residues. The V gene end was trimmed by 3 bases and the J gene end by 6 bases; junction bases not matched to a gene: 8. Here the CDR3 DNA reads TGTGCCAGCAGTTTGTACACAGGGGTGGGCGAGCAGTACTTC. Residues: CASSLYTGVGEQYF.

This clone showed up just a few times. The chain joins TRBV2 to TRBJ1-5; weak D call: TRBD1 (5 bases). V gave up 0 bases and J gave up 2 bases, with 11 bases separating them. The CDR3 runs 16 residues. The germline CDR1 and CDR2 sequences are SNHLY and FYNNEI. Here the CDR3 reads CASSEAGGLGNQPQHF. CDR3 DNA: TGTGCCAGCAGTGAAGCGGGGGGATTGGGCAATCAGCCCCAGCATTTT. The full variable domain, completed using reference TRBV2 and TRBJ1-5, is EPEVTQTPSHQVTQMGQEVILRCVPISNHLYFYWYRQILGQKVEFLVSFYNNEISEKSEIFDDQFSVERPDGSNFTLKIRSTKLEDSAMYFCASSEAGGLGNQPQHFGDGTRLSIL.

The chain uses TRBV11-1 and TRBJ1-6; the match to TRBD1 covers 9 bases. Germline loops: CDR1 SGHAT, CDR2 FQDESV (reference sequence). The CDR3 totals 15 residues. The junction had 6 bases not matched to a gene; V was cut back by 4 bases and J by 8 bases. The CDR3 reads CASSSGTGTYSPLHF. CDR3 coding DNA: TGTGCCAGCAGCTCAGGGACAGGGACCTATTCACCCCTCCACTTT.

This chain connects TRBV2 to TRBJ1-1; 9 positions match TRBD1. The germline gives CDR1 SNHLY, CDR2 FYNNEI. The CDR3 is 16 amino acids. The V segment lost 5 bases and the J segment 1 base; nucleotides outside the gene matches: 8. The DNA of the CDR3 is TGTGCCAGCAGTATGGACAGGGGCTCGAAGAACACTGAAGCTTTCTTT. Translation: CASSMDRGSKNTEAFF.

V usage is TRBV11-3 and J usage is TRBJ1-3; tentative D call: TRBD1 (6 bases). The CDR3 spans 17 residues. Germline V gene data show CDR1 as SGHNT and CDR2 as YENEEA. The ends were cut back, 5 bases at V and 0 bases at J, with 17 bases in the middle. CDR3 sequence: CASSVFGTSSSGNTIYF. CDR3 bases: TGTGCCAGCAGCGTTTTTGGGACAAGCTCCTCTGGAAACACCATATATTTT.

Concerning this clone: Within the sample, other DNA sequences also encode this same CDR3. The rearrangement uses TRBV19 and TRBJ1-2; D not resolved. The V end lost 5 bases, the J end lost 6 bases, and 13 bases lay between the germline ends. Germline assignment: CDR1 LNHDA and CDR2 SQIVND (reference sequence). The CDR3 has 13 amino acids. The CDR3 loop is CASSPRTGDGYTF. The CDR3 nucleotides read TGTGCCAGTAGTCCACGGACGGGAGATGGCTACACCTTC.